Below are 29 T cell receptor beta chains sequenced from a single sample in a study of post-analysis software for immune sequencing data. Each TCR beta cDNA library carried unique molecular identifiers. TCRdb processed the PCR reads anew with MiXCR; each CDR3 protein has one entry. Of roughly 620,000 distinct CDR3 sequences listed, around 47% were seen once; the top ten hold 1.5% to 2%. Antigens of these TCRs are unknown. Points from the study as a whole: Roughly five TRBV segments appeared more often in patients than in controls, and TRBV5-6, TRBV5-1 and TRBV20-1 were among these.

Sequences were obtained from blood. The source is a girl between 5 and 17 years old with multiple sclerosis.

The CDR3 region is CASSPGTSTLRGEQFF. Here the CDR3 DNA reads TGTGCCAGCAGCCCAGGGACCTCCACCCTCAGGGGTGAGCAGTTCTTC. The V and J genes are TRBV3-1 and TRBJ2-1; D may be TRBD1 (6 bases). CDR1 is LGHDT, CDR2 YNNKEL, per germline (reference sequence). CDR3 size: 16 residues. Trimming shortened V by 4 bases and J by 9 bases, and 22 bases separated the two germline ends.

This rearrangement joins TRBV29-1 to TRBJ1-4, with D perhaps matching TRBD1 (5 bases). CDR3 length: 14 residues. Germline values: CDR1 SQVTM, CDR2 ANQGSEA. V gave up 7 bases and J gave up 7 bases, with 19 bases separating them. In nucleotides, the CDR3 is TGCAGCGCCGATAGGCAGGGATGGAGTGAAAAACTGTTTTTT. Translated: CSADRQGWSEKLFF.

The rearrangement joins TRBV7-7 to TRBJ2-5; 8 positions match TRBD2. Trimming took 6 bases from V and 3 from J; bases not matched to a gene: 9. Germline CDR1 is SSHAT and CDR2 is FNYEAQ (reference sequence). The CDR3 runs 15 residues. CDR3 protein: CASSRRGGSEETQYF. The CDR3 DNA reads TGTGCCAGCAGTAGACGGGGGGGGTCTGAAGAGACCCAGTACTTC.

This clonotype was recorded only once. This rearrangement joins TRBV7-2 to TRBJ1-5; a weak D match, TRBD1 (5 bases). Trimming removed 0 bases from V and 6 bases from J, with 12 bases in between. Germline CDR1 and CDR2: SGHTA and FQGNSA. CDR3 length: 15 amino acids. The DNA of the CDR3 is TGTGCCAGCAGCTTAGCCGGGGCAGTTGCTCAGCCCCAGCATTTT. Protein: CASSLAGAVAQPQHF.

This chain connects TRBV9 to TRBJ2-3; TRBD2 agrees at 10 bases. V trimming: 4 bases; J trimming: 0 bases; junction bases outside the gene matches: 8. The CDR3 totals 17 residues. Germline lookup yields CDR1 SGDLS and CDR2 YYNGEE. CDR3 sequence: CASSLQAGGPSTDTQYF. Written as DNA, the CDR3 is TGTGCCAGCAGCCTTCAAGCGGGGGGGCCTAGCACAGATACGCAGTATTTT.

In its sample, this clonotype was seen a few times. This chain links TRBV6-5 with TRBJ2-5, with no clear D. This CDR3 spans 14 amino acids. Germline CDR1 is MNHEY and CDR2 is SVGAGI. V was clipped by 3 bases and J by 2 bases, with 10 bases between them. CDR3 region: CASSYRTQQETQYF. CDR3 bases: TGTGCCAGCAGTTATCGTACACAACAAGAGACCCAGTACTTC.

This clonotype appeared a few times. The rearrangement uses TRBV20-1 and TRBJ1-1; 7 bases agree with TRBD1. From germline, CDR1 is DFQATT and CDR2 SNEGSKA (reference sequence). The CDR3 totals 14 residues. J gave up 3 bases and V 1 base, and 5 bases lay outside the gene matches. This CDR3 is CSARVDRAYTEAFF. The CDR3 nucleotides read TGCAGTGCTAGAGTCGACAGGGCCTACACTGAAGCTTTCTTT.

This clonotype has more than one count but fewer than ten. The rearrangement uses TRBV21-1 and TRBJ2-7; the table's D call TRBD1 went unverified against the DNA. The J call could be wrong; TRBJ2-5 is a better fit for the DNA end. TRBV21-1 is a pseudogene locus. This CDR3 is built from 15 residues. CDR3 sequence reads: CASSKRVTGQETQYF. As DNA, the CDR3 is TGTGCCAGCAGCAAAAGAGTAACAGGACAAGAGACCCAGTACTTC.

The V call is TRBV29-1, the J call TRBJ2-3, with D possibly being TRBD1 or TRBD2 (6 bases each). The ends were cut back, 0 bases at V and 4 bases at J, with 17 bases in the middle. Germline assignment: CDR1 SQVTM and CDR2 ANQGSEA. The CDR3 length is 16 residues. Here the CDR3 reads CSVEDRARGVSDTQYF. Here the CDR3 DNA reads TGCAGCGTTGAAGATCGGGCGAGGGGGGTATCAGATACGCAGTATTTT.

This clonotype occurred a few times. The CDR3 nucleotides are TGTGCCAGCAGCCAAGGGATTGGACCCGACAGGGAAGGAGTGAAAGGGTATGGCTACACCTTC. It specifies CASSQGIGPDREGVKGYGYTF. The chain recombines TRBV4-2 with TRBJ1-2, with 7 nucleotides matching TRBD1. The CDR3 covers 21 residues. Germline-derived CDR1 and CDR2 are LGHNA and YNFKEQ. Unmatched junction bases numbered 25, after V lost 1 base and J lost 5 bases.

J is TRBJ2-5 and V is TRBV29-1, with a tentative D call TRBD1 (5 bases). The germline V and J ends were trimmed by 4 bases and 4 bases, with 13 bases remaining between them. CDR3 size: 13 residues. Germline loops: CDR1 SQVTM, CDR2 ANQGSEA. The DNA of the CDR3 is TGCAGCGTTGTCAGGGATATAGGAGAGACCCAGTACTTC. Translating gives CSVVRDIGETQYF.

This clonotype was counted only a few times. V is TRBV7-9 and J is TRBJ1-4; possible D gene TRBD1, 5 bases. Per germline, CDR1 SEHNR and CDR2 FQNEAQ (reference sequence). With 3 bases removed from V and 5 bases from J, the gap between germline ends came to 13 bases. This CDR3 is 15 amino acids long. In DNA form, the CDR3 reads TGTGCCAGCAGCTTTTTGGCCCGGGGGAATGAAAAACTGTTTTTT. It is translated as CASSFLARGNEKLFF.

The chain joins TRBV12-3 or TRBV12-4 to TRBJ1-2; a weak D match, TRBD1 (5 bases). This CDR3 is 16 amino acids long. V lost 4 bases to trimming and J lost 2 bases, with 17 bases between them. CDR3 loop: CASSSGDGPRNYGYTF. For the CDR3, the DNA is TGTGCCAGCAGTTCCGGGGACGGCCCAAGGAACTATGGCTACACCTTC.

The CDR3 coding sequence is TGCGCCAGCAGCTTGGATAAAGAAGGACAGCTCTACTCTGGGGCCAACGTCCTGACTTTC. Translation: CASSLDKEGQLYSGANVLTF. The chain is built from TRBV5-1 and TRBJ2-6, with D perhaps matching TRBD1 (6 bases). Trimming took off 0 bases at V and 0 bases at J, with 19 bases between the two ends. The CDR3 consists of 20 residues. The germline gives CDR1 SGHRS, CDR2 YFSETQ.

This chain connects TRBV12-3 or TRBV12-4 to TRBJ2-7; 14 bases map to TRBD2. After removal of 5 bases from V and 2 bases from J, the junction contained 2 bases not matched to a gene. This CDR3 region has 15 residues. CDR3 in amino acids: CASSGTSGSAYEQYF. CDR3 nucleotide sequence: TGTGCCAGCAGTGGGACTAGCGGGAGCGCCTACGAGCAGTACTTC.

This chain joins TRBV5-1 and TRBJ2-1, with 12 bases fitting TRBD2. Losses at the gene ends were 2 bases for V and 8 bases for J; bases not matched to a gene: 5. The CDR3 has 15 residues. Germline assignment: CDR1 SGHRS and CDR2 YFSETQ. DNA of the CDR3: TGCGCCAGCAGCTTACTAGCGGGAGGTGAAGATGAGCAGTTCTTC. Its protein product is CASSLLAGGEDEQFF.

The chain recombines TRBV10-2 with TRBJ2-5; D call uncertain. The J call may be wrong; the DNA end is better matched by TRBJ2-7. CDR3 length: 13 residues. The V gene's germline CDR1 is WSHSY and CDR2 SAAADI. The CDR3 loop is CASSEGIHYEQYF. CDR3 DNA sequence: TGCGCCAGCAGTGAAGGGATACACTACGAGCAGTACTTC.

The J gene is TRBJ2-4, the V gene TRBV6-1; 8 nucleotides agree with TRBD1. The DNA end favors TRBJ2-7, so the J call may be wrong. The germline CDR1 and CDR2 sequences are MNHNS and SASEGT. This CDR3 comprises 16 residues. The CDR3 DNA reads TGTGCCAGCAGCCTGAAGCCCGGGACAGGAACCTACGAGCAGTACTTC. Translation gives CASSLKPGTGTYEQYF.

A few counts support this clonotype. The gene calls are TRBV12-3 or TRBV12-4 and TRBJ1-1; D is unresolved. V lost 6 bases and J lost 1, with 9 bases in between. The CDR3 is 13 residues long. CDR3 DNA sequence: TGTGCCAGCAGAGGACCCAGGAACACTGAAGCTTTCTTT. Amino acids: CASRGPRNTEAFF.

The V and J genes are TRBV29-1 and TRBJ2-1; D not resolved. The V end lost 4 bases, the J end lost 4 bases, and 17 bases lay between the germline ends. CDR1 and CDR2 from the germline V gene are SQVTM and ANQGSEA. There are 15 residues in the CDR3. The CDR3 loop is CSVAKGNPTYNEQFF. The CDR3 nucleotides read TGCAGCGTTGCTAAGGGAAACCCAACATACAATGAGCAGTTCTTC.

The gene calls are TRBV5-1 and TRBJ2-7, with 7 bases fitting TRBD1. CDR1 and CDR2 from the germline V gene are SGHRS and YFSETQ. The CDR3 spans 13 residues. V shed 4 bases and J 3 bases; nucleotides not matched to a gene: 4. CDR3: CASSTGTVYEQYF. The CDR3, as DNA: TGCGCCAGCAGCACCGGGACAGTCTACGAGCAGTACTTC.

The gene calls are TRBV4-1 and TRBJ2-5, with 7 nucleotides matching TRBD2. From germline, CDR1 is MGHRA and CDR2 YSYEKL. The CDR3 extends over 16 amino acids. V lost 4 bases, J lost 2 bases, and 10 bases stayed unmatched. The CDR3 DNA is TGCGCCAGCAGCCCCCCCGGTTGGCGGGGGCAAGAGACCCAGTACTTC. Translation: CASSPPGWRGQETQYF.

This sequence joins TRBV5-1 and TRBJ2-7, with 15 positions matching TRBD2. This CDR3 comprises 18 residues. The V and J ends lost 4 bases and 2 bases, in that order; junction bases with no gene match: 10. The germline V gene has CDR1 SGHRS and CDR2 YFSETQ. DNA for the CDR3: TGCGCCAGCAGCCCCGGGGGACTAGCGGGGGGTCAGGCCTACGAGCAGTACTTC. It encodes CASSPGGLAGGQAYEQYF.

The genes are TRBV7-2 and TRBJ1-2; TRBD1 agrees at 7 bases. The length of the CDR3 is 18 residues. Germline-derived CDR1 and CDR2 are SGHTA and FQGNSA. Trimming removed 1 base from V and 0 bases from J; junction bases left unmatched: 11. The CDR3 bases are TGTGCCAGCAGCTTAGAAGTCCGGGGACAGAATTCTAACTATGGCTACACCTTC. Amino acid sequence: CASSLEVRGQNSNYGYTF.

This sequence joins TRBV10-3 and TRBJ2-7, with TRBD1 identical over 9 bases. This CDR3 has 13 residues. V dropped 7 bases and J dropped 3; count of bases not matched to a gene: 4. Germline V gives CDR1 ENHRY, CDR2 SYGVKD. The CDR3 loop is CAITQGANYEQYF. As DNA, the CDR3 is TGTGCCATCACACAGGGGGCAAACTACGAGCAGTACTTC.

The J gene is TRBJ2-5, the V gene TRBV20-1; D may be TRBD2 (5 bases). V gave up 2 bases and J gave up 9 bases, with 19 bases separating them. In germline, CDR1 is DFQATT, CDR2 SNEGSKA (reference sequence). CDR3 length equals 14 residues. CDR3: CSARYPTGNGAQYF. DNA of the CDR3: TGCAGTGCTAGATACCCGACGGGGAATGGGGCCCAGTACTTC.

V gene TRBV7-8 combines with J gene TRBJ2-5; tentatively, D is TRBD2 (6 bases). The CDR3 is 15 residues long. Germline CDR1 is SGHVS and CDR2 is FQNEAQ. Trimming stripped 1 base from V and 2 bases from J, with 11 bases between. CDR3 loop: CASSLEGGAQETQYF. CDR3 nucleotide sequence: TGTGCCAGCAGCTTAGAGGGAGGAGCGCAAGAGACCCAGTACTTC.

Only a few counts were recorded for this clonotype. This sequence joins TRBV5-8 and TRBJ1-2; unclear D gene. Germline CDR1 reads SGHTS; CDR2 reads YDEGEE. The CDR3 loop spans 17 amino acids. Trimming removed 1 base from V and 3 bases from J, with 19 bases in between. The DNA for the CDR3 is TGTGCCAGCAGCTTGCCCTTAGCCAGTCCTGGGTACTATGGCTACACCTTC. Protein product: CASSLPLASPGYYGYTF. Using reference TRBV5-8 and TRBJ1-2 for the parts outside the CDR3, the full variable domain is EAGVTQSPTHLIKTRGQQATLRCSPISGHTSVYWYQQALGLGLQFLLWYDEGEERNRGNFPPRFSGRQFPNYSSELNVNALELEDSALYLCASSLPLASPGYYGYTFGSGTRLTVV.

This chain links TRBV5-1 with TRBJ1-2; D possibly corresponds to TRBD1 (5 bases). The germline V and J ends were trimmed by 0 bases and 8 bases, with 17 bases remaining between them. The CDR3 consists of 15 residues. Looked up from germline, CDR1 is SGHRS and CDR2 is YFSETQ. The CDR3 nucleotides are TGCGCCAGCAGCTTGGAGACAGTCTCTATGTTGGGCTACACCTTC. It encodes CASSLETVSMLGYTF.